Shown below are 14 T cell receptor beta chains from a single sample sequenced in a study of cytomegalovirus exposure and HLA in healthy donors. This PCR relied on a set of 60 Vbeta primers and 13 Jbeta primers. The method was immunoSEQ multiplex PCR; TCRdb's version includes in-frame clones alone and lacks a portion of them. This table has about 160,000 clones, around 82% appearing once. Sequenced material: PBMCs. Receptors were obtained from a man younger than 40 in good health and CMV-seronegative.

The V call is TRBV18, the J call TRBJ1-5; weak D call: TRBD1 (5 bases). Germline assignment: CDR1 KGHSH and CDR2 LQKENI. V lost 3 bases to trimming and J lost 4 bases, with 25 bases between them. The CDR3 loop spans 19 amino acids. Here the CDR3 reads CASSPLGGTASRSNQPQHF. CDR3 DNA: TGTGCCAGCTCACCGCTCGGGGGGACGGCGAGCAGGTCAAATCAGCCCCAGCATTTT.

The chain uses TRBV10-2 and TRBJ2-7, with unresolved D. This CDR3 region has 12 residues. Germline CDR1 reads WSHSY; CDR2 reads SAAADI. V shed 2 bases and J shed 7 bases, with 9 bases lying between them. CDR3 residues: CASSETGGEQYF. CDR3 DNA: TGCGCCAGCAGTGAGACGGGTGGAGAGCAGTACTTC.

CDR3: CASSLDYRGNYGYTF. The CDR3 DNA reads TGTGCCAGCAGCTTAGATTACAGGGGTAACTATGGCTACACCTTC. The V call is TRBV7-2, the J call TRBJ1-2; TRBD1 matches 7 bases. CDR1 is SGHTA and CDR2 is FQGNSA in the germline V gene. This CDR3 is 15 amino acids long. The V gene end was trimmed by 1 base and the J gene end by 1 base; junction bases not matched to a gene: 3.

The chain links TRBV27 to TRBJ2-7, with 9 bases lining up with TRBD1. This CDR3 region has 13 residues. V gave up 5 bases and J gave up 5 bases; unmatched junction bases: 4. Germline V gene lookup returns CDR1 MNHEY and CDR2 SMNVEV (reference sequence). CDR3 sequence (DNA): TGTGCCAGCAGTGAGGACAGGGGAAACGAGCAGTACTTC. Its protein is CASSEDRGNEQYF.

This clone was seen once. This chain joins TRBV7-7 and TRBJ2-7; unclear D gene. The length of the CDR3 is 13 residues. From germline, CDR1 is SSHAT and CDR2 FNYEAQ (reference sequence). V dropped 5 bases and J dropped 6 bases, with 14 bases sitting between them. CDR3 sequence: CASSRKASGEQYF. CDR3 bases: TGTGCCAGCAGCCGAAAAGCCTCAGGCGAGCAGTACTTC.

J is TRBJ2-7 and V is TRBV10-2; a possible D gene is TRBD1 (6 bases). Germline-derived CDR1 and CDR2 are WSHSY and SAAADI. The CDR3 runs 12 residues. V gave up 9 bases and J gave up 3 bases, with 12 bases separating them. CDR3 DNA: TGCGCCAGTCGAATACAGGGCTACGAGCAGTACTTC. Its translation: CASRIQGYEQYF.

The chain links TRBV4-1 to TRBJ2-7; no reliable D call. Per the germline V gene, CDR1 is MGHRA and CDR2 is YSYEKL. V lost 0 bases and J lost 7, with 10 bases in between. The CDR3 length is 13 residues. The CDR3 is CASSQDWAYEQYF. The CDR3 nucleotides are TGCGCCAGCAGCCAAGATTGGGCTTATGAGCAGTACTTC.

This rearrangement joins TRBV6-6 to TRBJ2-3; the D gene is possibly TRBD2 (5 bases). Germline CDR1 and CDR2: MNHNY and SVGAGI (reference sequence). The CDR3 length is 14 residues. Trimming removed 2 bases at V and 0 bases at J, with 6 bases between. CDR3 bases: TGTGCCAGCAGTTACCCGGGGAGCACAGATACGCAGTATTTT. This codes for CASSYPGSTDTQYF.

The rearrangement links TRBV15 to TRBJ2-2, with TRBD2 matching 10 bases. Unmatched junction bases numbered 15, after V lost 7 bases and J lost 1 base. The CDR3 totals 19 residues. Germline V gives CDR1 LNHNV, CDR2 YYDKDF (reference sequence). The CDR3 bases are TGTGCCACCAACCTGAAAGGGCTAGCGGGGGCTCTGAACACCGGGGAGCTGTTTTTT. It translates to CATNLKGLAGALNTGELFF.

This chain uses TRBV5-1 with TRBJ2-5, with 10 positions matching TRBD2. Trimming took 2 bases from V and 3 from J; bases not matched to a gene: 4. The CDR3 loop spans 15 amino acids. CDR1 and CDR2 (germline): SGHRS, YFSETQ. The CDR3 DNA is TGCGCCAGCAGCTTCCGGACTAGCGGAGAAGAGACCCAGTACTTC. The encoded protein is CASSFRTSGEETQYF.

This sequence joins TRBV6-5 and TRBJ2-5; the match to TRBD2 covers 8 bases. The closer fit of TRBJ2-7 to the DNA end suggests the J call may be wrong. Germline assignment: CDR1 MNHEY and CDR2 SVGAGI. This CDR3 is built from 16 residues. The DNA for the CDR3 is TGTGCCAGCAGTTTATGGACTAGCTTCATCCCTGCCGAGCAGTACTTC. Its translation: CASSLWTSFIPAEQYF.

The chain employs TRBV30 and TRBJ1-1; TRBD1 matches 10 bases. CDR3 length: 14 amino acids. Germline V CDR1 and CDR2: GTSNPN, SVGIG (reference sequence). V was pared by 2 bases and J by 5 bases, with 5 bases of the junction left unmatched. DNA of the CDR3: TGTGCCTGGAGTACGACAGGGGGCTGGACTGAAGCTTTCTTT. It is translated as CAWSTTGGWTEAFF.

This clone came up a few times. The chain employs TRBV29-1 and TRBJ1-4; D is undetermined. Germline assignment: CDR1 SQVTM and CDR2 ANQGSEA. Trimming stripped 4 bases from V and 0 bases from J, with 12 bases between. The CDR3 sequence is 15 residues long. Here the CDR3 DNA reads TGCAGCGTTGCGGAGAGCTTTGCAACTAATGAAAAACTGTTTTTT. Encoded protein: CSVAESFATNEKLFF.

V and J are TRBV12-2 and TRBJ2-5; whether TRBD2, the table's D call, matches the DNA was not checked. TRBV12-2 represents a pseudogene. The CDR3 is made up of 17 amino acids. CDR3 region: CASRLADQGGFQETQYF. The CDR3 region has the DNA TGTGCAAGTCGCTTAGCGGACCAGGGAGGGTTCCAAGAGACCCAGTACTTC.